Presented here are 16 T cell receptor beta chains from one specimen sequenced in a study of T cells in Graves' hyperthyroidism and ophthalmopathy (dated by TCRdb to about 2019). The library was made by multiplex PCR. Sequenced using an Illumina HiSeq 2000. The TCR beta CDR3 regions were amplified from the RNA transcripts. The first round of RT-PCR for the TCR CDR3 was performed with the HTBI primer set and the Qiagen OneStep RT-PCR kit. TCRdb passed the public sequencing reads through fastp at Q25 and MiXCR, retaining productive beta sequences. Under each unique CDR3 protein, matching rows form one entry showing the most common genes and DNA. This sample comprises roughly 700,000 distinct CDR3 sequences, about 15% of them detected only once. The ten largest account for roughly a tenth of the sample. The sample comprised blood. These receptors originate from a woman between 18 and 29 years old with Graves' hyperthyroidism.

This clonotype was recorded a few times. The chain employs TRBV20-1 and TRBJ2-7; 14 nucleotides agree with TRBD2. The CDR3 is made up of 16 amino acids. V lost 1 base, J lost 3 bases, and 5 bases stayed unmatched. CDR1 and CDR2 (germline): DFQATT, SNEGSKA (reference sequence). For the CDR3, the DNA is TGCAGTGCTAGAGGGCGGACTAGCGGGAGGAACTACGAGCAGTACTTC. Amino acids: CSARGRTSGRNYEQYF.

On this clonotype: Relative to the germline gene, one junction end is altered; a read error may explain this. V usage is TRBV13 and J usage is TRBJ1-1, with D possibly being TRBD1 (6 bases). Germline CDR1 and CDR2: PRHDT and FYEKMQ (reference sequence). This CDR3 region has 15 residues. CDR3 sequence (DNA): TGTACCAGCAGCTTACTTCGAGGGTGGCAGGGGCAGGCTTTCTTT. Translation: CTSSLLRGWQGQAFF.

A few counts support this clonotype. CDR3 residues: CARLMLYEQYF. As DNA, the CDR3 is TGTGCCAGGTTGATGCTCTACGAGCAGTACTTC. The chain links TRBV27 to TRBJ2-7; D is unresolved. Germline values: CDR1 MNHEY, CDR2 SMNVEV (reference sequence). CDR3 size: 11 residues. Trimming shortened V by 9 bases and J by 3 bases, and 9 bases separated the two germline ends.

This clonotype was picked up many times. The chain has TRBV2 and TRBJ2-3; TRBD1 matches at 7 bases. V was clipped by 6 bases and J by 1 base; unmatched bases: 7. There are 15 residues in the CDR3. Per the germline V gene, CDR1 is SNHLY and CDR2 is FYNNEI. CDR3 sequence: CASRYDRVGTDTQYF. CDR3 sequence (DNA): TGTGCCAGCAGATACGACAGGGTCGGCACAGATACGCAGTATTTT.

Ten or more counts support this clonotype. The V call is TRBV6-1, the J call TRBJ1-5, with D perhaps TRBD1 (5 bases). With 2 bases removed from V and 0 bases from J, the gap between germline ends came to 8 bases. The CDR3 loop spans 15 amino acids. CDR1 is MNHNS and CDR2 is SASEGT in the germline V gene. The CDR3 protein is CASSEWGNSNQPQHF. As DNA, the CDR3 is TGTGCCAGCAGTGAATGGGGGAATAGCAATCAGCCCCAGCATTTT.

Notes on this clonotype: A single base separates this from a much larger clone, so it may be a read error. DNA of the CDR3: TGTGCCAGCATCCCGGGACAGGGAAGTGAGAAACTGTATTTT. Amino acids: CASIPGQGSEKLYF. The chain uses TRBV6-1 and TRBJ2-3; 9 bases map to TRBD1. This CDR3 comprises 14 residues. Germline V CDR1 and CDR2: MNHNS, SASEGT. J gave up 14 bases and V 7 bases, and 16 bases lay outside the gene matches.

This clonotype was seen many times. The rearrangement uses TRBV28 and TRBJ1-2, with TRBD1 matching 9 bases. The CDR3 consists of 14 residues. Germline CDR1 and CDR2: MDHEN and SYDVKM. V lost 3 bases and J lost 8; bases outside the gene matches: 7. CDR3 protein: CASSFPTGGRGYTF. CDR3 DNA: TGTGCCAGCAGTTTCCCCACAGGGGGCCGAGGCTACACCTTC.

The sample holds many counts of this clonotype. CDR3 residues: CSVEMIENIDPPDTQYF. Here the CDR3 DNA reads TGCAGCGTTGAGATGATCGAAAATATTGATCCCCCAGATACGCAGTATTTT. The chain combines TRBV29-1 with TRBJ2-3; D unresolved. This CDR3 comprises 17 residues. The V end was cut by 3 bases, the J end by 4 bases, with 23 bases between. Germline V lookup: CDR1 SQVTM, CDR2 ANQGSEA.

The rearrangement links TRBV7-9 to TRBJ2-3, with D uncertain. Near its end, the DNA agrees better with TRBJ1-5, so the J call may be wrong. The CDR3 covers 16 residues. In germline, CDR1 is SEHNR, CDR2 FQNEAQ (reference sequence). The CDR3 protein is CASSSSGLAGTDTQHF. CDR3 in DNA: TGTGCCAGCAGCAGCAGTGGACTAGCTGGCACAGATACGCAGCATTTT.

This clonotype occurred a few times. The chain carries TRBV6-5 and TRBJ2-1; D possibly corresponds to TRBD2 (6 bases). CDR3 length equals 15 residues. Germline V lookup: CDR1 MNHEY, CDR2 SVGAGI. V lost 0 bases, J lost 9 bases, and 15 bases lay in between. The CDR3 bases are TGTGCCAGCAGTTACTCGGGGGGAACGGGCGGTGAGCAGTTCTTC. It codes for CASSYSGGTGGEQFF.

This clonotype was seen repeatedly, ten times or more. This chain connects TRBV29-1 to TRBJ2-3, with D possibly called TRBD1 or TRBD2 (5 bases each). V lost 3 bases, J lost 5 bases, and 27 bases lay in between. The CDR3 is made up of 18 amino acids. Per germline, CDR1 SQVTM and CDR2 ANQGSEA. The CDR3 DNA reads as TGCAGCGTTGACTTTCTTAGTATAGCCCTCGTGGGGGAAGATACGCAGTATTTT. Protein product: CSVDFLSIALVGEDTQYF.

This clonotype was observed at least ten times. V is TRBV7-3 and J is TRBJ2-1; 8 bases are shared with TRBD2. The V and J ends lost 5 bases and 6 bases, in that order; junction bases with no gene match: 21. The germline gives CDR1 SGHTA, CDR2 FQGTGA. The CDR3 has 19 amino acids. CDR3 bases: TGTGCCAGCAGCCCACGACTCAGCGGACTAGCCAAAAACTTCAATGAGCAGTTCTTC. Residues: CASSPRLSGLAKNFNEQFF.

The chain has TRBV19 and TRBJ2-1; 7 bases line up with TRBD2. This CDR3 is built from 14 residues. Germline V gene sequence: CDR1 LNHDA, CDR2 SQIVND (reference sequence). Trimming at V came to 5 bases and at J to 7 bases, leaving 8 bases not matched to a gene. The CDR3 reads CASSLGGRRNEQFF. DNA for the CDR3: TGTGCCAGTAGTCTTGGCGGGAGAAGGAATGAGCAGTTCTTC. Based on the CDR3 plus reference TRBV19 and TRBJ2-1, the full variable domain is DGGITQSPKYLFRKEGQNVTLSCEQNLNHDAMYWYRQDPGQGLRLIYYSQIVNDFQKGDIAEGYSVSREKKESFPLTVTSAQKNPTAFYLCASSLGGRRNEQFFGPGTRLTVL.

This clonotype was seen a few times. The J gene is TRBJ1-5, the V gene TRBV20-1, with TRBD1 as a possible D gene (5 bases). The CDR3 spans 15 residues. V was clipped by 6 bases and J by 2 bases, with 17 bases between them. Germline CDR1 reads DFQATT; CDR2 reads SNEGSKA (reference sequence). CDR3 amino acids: CSALNQGSGNQPQHF. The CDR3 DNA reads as TGCAGTGCCTTAAACCAGGGATCGGGCAATCAGCCCCAGCATTTT.

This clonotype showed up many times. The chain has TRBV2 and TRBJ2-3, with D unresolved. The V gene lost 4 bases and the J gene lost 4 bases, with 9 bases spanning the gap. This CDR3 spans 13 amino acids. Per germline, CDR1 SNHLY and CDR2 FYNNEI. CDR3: CASSGGLADTQYF. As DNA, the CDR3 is TGTGCCAGCAGTGGGGGTCTAGCAGATACGCAGTATTTT.

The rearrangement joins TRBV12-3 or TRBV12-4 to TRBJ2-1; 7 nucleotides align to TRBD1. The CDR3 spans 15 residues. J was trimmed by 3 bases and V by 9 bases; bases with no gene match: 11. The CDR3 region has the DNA TGTGCCAGTACATCCCGGGACAGAGACTACAATGAGCAGTTCTTC. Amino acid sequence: CASTSRDRDYNEQFF.